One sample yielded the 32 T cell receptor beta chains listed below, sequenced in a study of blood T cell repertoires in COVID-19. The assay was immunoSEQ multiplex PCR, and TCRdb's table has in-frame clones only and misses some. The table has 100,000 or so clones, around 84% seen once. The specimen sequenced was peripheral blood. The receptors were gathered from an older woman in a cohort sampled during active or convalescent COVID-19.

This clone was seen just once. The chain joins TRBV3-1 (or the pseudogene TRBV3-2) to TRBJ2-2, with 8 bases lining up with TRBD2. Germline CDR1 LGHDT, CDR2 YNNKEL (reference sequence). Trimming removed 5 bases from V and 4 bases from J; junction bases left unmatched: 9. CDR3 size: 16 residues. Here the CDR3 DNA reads TGTGCCAGCAGCTCGCCGGGGGGGCAGAGCACCGGGGAGCTGTTTTTT. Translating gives CASSSPGGQSTGELFF.

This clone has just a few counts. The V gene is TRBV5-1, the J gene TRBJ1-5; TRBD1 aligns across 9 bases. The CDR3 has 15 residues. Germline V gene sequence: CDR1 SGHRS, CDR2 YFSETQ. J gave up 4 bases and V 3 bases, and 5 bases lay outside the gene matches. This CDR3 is CASSSRDRENQPQHF. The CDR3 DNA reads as TGCGCCAGCAGCTCCCGGGACAGGGAAAATCAGCCCCAGCATTTT.

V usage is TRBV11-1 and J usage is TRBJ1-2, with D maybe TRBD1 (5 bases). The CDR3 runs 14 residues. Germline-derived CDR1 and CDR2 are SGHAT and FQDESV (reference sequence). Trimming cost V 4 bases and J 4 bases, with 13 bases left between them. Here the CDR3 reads CASSWDRGGYGYTF. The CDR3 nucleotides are TGTGCCAGCAGCTGGGACCGCGGGGGCTATGGCTACACCTTC.

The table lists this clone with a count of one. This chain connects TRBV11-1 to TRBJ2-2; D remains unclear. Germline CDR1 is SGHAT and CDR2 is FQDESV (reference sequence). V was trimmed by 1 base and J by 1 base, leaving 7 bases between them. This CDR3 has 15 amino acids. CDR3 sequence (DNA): TGTGCCAGCAGCTTAGGGCAGGTGAACACCGGGGAGCTGTTTTTT. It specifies CASSLGQVNTGELFF.

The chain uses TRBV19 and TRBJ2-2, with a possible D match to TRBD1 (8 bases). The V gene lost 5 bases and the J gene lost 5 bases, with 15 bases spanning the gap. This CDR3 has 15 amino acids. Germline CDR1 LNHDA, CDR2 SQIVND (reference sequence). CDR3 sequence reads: CASSDDRGGTGELFF. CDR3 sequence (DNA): TGTGCCAGTAGTGACGACAGGGGAGGGACCGGGGAGCTGTTTTTT.

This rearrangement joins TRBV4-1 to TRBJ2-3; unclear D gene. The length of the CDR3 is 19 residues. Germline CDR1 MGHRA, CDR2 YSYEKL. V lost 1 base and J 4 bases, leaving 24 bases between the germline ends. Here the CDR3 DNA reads TGCGCCAGCAGCCAAGTGCGTCTTGCCGAATTACCGAAGTCAGATACGCAGTATTTT. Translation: CASSQVRLAELPKSDTQYF.

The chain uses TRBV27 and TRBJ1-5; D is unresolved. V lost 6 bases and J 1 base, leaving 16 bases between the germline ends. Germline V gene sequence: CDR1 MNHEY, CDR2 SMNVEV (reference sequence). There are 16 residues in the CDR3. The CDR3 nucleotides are TGTGCCAGCAGGACGTTGGCGGGATTGAGCAATCAGCCCCAGCATTTT. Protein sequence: CASRTLAGLSNQPQHF.

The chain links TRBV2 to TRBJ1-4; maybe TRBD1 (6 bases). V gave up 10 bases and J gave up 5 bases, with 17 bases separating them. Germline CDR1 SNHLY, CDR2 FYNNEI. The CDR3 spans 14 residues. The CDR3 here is CATALGTRNEKLFF. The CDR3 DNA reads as TGTGCCACTGCCCTAGGGACAAGGAATGAAAAACTGTTTTTT. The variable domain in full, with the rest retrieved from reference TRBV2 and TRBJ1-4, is EPEVTQTPSHQVTQMGQEVILRCVPISNHLYFYWYRQILGQKVEFLVSFYNNEISEKSEIFDDQFSVERPDGSNFTLKIRSTKLEDSAMYFCATALGTRNEKLFFGSGTQLSVL.

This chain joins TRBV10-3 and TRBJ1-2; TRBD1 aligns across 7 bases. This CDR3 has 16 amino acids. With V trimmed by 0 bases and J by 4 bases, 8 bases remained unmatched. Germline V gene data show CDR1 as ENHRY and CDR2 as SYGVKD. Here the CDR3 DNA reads TGTGCCATCAGTGAGTCCCCTTCCGGGACAGTCTATGGCTACACCTTC. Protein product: CAISESPSGTVYGYTF.

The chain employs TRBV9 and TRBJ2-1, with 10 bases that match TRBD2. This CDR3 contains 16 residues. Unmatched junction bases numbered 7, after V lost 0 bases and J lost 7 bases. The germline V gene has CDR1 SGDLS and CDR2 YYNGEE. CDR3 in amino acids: CASSVGILAGVNEQFF. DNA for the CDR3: TGTGCCAGCAGCGTAGGGATCCTAGCGGGAGTTAATGAGCAGTTCTTC. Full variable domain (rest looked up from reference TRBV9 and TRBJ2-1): DSGVTQTPKHLITATGQRVTLRCSPRSGDLSVYWYQQSLDQGLQFLIQYYNGEERAKGNILERFSAQQFPDLHSELNLSSLELGDSALYFCASSVGILAGVNEQFFGPGTRLTVL.

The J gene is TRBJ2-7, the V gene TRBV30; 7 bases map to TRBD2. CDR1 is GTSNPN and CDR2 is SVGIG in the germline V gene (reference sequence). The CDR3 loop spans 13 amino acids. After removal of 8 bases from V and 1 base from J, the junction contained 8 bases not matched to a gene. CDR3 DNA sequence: TGTGCCCGGGAGGACACTCGGTCCTACGAGCAGTACTTC. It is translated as CAREDTRSYEQYF.

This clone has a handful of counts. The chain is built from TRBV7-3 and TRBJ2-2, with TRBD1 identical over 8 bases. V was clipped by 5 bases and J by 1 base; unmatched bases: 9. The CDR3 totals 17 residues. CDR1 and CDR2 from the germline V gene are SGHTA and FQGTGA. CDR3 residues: CASSTRGDRWNTGELFF. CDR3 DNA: TGTGCCAGCAGCACCCGCGGGGACAGGTGGAACACCGGGGAGCTGTTTTTT.

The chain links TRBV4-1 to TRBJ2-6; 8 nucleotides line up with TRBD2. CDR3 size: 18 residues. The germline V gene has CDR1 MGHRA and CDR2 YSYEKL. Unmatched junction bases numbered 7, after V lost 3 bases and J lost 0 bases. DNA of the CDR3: TGCGCCAGCAGCCAGTTCGCGGGGGGTATCTCTGGGGCCAACGTCCTGACTTTC. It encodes CASSQFAGGISGANVLTF.

The CDR3 is CASSSPGRYEQYF. In nucleotides, the CDR3 is TGTGCCAGCAGCTCCCCGGGAAGGTACGAGCAGTACTTC. The chain joins TRBV5-8 to TRBJ2-7, with D possibly matching TRBD2 (5 bases). The CDR3 spans 13 residues. Trimming took 3 bases from V and 4 from J, leaving 11 bases between them. CDR1 is SGHTS, CDR2 YDEGEE, per germline. The full variable domain, rest sourced from reference TRBV5-8 and TRBJ2-7, is EAGVTQSPTHLIKTRGQQATLRCSPISGHTSVYWYQQALGLGLQFLLWYDEGEERNRGNFPPRFSGRQFPNYSSELNVNALELEDSALYLCASSSPGRYEQYFGPGTRLTVT.

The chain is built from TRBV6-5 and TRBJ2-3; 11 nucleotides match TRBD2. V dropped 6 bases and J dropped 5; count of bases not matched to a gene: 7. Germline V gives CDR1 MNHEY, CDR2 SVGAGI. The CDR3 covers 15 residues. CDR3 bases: TGTGCCAGCAGCGCCTTAGCGGGGGGGAGAGATACGCAGTATTTT. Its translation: CASSALAGGRDTQYF.

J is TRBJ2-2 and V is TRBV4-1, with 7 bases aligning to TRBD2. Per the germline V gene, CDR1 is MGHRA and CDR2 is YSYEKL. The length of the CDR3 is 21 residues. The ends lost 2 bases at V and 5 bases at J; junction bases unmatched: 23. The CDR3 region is CASSQFGGGVASGRVTGELFF. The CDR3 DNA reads TGCGCCAGCAGCCAATTCGGGGGAGGGGTGGCCTCGGGGCGGGTAACCGGGGAGCTGTTTTTT.

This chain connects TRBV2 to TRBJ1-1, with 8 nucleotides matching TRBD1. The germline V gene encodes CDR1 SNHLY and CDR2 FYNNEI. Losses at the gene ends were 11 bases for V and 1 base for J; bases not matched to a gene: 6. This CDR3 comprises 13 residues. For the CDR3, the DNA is TGTGCCTTAGGACAGGGACCGAACACTGAAGCTTTCTTT. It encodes CALGQGPNTEAFF.

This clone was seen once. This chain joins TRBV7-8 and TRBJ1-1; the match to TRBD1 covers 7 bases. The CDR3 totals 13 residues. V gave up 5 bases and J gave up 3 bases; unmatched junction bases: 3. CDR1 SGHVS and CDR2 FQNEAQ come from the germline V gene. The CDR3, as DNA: TGTGCCAGCAGCAAAACAGGGGACACTGAAGCTTTCTTT. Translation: CASSKTGDTEAFF.

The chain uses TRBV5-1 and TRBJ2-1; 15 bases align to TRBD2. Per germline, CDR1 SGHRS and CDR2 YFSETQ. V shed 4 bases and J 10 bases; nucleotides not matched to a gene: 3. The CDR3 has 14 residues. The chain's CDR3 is CASSPGLAGGEQFF. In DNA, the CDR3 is TGCGCCAGCAGCCCGGGACTAGCGGGAGGCGAGCAGTTCTTC.

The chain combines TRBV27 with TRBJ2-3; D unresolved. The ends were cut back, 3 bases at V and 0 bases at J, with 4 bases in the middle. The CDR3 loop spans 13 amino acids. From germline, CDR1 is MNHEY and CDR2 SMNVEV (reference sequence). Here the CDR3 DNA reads TGTGCCAGCAGTTTCTTGAGCACAGATACGCAGTATTTT. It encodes CASSFLSTDTQYF.

The chain's CDR3 is CASSSLPEQYF. CDR3 DNA sequence: TGTGCCAGCAGTTCCCTCCCCGAGCAGTACTTC. This chain uses TRBV28 with TRBJ2-7; no firm D call. The germline V and J ends were trimmed by 4 bases and 6 bases, with 7 bases remaining between them. The V gene's germline CDR1 is MDHEN and CDR2 SYDVKM. The length of the CDR3 is 11 residues.

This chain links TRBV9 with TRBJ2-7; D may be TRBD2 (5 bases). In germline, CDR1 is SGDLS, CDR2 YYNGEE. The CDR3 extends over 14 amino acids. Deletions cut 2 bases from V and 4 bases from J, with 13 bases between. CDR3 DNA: TGTGCCAGCAGCGTGGACCCGGGGAGTTACGAGCAGTACTTC. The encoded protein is CASSVDPGSYEQYF. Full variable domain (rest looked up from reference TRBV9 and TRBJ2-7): DSGVTQTPKHLITATGQRVTLRCSPRSGDLSVYWYQQSLDQGLQFLIQYYNGEERAKGNILERFSAQQFPDLHSELNLSSLELGDSALYFCASSVDPGSYEQYFGPGTRLTVT.

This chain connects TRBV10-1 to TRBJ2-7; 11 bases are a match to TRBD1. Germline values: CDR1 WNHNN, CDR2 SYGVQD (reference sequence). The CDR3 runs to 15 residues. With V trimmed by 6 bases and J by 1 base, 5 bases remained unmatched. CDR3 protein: CASRTGTGGSYEQYF. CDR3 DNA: TGCGCCAGCAGGACAGGGACAGGGGGTTCCTACGAGCAGTACTTC.

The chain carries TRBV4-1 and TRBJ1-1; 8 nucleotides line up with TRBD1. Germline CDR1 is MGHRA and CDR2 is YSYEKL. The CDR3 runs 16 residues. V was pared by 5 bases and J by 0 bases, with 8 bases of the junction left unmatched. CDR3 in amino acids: CASSGRTGTLNTEAFF. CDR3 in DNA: TGCGCCAGCAGCGGCCGGACAGGGACCTTGAACACTGAAGCTTTCTTT.

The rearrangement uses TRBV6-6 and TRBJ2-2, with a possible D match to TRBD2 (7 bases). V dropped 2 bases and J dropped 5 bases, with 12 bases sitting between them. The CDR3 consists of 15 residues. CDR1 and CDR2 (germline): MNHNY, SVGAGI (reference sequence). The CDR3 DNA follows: TGTGCCAGCAGTTACGGCGGGGGCCTTACCGGGGAGCTGTTTTTT. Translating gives CASSYGGGLTGELFF.

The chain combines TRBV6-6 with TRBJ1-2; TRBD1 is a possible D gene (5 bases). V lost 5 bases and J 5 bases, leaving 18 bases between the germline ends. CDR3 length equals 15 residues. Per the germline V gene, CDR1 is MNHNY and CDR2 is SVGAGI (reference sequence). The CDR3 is CASSLSGDALYGYTF. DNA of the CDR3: TGTGCCAGCAGTCTCTCGGGGGACGCTTTATATGGCTACACCTTC.

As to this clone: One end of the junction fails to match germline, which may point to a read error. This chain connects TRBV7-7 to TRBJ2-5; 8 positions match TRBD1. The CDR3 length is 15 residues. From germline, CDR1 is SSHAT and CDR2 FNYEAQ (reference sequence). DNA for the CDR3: TGTGCTAGCAGCTTTGGGACAGGAATGGGGGAGACCCAGTACTTC. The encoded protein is CASSFGTGMGETQYF.

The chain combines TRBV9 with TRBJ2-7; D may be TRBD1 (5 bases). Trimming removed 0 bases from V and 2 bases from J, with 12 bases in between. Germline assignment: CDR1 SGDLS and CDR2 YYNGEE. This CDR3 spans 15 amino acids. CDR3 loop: CASSVATDTAYEQYF. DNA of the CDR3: TGTGCCAGCAGCGTAGCTACGGACACGGCCTACGAGCAGTACTTC.

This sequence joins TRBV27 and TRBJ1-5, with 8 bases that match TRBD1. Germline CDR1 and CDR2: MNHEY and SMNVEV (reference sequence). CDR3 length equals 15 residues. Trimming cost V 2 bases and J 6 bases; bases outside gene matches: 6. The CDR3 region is CASSLRQGASQPQHF. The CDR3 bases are TGTGCCAGCAGTTTAAGGCAGGGGGCATCTCAGCCCCAGCATTTT.

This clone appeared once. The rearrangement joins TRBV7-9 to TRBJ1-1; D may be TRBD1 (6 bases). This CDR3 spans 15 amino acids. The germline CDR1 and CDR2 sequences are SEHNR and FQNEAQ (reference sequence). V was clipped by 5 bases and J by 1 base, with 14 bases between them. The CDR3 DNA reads TGTGCCAGCAGCCCAATACCACAGGGGAACACTGAAGCTTTCTTT. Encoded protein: CASSPIPQGNTEAFF.

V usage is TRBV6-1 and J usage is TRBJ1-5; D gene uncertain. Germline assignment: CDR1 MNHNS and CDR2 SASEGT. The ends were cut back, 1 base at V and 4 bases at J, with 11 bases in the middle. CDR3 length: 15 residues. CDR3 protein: CASSEVGGSNQPQHF. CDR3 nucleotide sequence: TGTGCCAGCAGTGAAGTAGGAGGGAGTAATCAGCCCCAGCATTTT.

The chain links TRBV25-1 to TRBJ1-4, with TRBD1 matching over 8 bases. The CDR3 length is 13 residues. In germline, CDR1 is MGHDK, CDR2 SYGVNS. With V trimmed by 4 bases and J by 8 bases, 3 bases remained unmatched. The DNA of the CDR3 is TGTGCCAGCAGTGTACGACAGGGGGAAAAACTGTTTTTT. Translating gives CASSVRQGEKLFF.